This TCR beta chain emerged from a study of blood T cell repertoires in COVID-19. The CDR3 runs to 13 residues. V shed 2 bases and J shed 1 base, with 7 bases lying between them. From germline, CDR1 is SGHDT and CDR2 YYEEEE. Assay: immunoSEQ multiplex PCR; the TCRdb copy retains only in-frame clones and omits some. The data hold some 190,000 clones, with approximately 83% observed a single time. Sequenced input: peripheral blood. The J gene is TRBJ2-7, the V gene TRBV5-6; D remains ambiguous. The TCR originated in a man aged 55-75 years with acute or convalescent COVID-19. Here the CDR3 reads CASSFLQSYEQYF. The CDR3 DNA reads as TGTGCCAGCAGCTTCCTCCAGTCCTACGAGCAGTACTTC.